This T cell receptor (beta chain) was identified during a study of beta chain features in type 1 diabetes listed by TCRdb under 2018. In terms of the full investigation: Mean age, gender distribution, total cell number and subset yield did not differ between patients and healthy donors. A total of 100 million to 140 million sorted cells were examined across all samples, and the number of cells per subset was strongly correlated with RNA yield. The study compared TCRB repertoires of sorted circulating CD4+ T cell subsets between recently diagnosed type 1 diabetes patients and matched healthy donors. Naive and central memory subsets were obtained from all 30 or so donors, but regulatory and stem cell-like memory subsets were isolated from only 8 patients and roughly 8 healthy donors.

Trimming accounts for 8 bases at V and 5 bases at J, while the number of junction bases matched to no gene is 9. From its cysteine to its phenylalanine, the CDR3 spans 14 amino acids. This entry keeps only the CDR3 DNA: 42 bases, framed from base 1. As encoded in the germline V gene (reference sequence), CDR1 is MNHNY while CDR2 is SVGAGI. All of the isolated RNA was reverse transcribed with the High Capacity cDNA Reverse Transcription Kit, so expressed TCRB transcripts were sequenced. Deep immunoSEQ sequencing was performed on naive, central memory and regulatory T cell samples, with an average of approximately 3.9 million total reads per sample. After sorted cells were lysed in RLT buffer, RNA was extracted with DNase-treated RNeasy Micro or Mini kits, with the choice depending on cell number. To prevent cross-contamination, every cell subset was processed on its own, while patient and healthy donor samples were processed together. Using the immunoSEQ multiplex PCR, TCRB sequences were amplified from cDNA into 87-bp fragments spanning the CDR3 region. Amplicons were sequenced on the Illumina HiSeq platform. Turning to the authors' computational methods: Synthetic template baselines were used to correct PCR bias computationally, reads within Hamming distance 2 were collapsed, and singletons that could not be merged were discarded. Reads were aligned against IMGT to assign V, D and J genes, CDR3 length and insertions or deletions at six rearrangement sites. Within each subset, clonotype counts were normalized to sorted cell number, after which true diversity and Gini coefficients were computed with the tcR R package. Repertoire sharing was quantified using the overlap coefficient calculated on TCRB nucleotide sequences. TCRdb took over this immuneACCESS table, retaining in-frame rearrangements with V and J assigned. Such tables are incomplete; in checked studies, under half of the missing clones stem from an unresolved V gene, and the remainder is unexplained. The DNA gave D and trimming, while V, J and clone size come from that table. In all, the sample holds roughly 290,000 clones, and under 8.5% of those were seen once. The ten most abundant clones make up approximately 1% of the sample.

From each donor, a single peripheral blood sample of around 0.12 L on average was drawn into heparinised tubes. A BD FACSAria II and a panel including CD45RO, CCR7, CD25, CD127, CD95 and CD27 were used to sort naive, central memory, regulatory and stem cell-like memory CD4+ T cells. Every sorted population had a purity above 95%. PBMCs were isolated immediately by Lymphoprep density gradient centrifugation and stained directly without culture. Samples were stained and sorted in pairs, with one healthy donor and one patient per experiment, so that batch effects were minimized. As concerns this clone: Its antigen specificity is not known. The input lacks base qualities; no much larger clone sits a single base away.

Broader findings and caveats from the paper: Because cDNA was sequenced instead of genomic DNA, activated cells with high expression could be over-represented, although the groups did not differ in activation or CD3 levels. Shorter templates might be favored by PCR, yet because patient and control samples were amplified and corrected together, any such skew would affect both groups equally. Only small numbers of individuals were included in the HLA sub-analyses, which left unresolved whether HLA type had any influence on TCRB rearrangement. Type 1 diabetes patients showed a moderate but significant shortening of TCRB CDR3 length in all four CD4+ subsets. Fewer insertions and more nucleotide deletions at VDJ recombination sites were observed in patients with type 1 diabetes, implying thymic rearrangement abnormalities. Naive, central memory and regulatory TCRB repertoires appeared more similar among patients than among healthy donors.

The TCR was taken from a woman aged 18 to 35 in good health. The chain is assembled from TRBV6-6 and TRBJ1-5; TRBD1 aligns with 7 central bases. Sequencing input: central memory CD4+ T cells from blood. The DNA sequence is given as TGTGCCAGCTACACCGGGACAGCTCATCAGCCCCAGCATTTT. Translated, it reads CASYTGTAHQPQHF.